The source of this TCR beta chain is a study of blood T cell repertoires in COVID-19. Original handling: How many nucleated cells were present was estimated from reference gene primer amplification. Libraries were prepared by immunoSEQ multiplex PCR; TCRdb keeps only in-frame clonotypes and omits some of them. V and J calls and clone size are those listed in that table; D and trimming were worked out from the DNA. The sample shows approximately 210,000 clones, about 80% of them seen only once. The sample comprised peripheral blood. The TCR originated in a woman in her thirties or forties with active or convalescent COVID-19.

The CDR3 here is CATSELDQPQHF. In DNA form, the CDR3 reads TGTGCCACCAGTGAATTAGATCAGCCCCAGCATTTT. The chain is built from TRBV24-1 and TRBJ1-5, with D hard to call. CDR3 length: 12 residues. With 4 bases removed from V and 5 bases from J, the gap between germline ends came to 5 bases. Germline lookup yields CDR1 KGHDR and CDR2 SFDVKD.